This T cell receptor beta chain stems from a study of CD8+CD57+ T cells in acquired aplastic anemia. This clonotype was observed a few times. Germline V gives CDR1 LNHDA, CDR2 SQIVND (reference sequence). The CDR3 has 13 amino acids. Trimming cost V 5 bases and J 6 bases, with 12 bases left between them. It was genomic DNA that served as the template for profiling TCR beta VDJ and CDR3. Each CDR3 protein gets one entry after TCRdb re-called the reads with MiXCR. The table records some 210,000 distinct CDR3 sequences, around 63% of them present only once. Material: sorted CD4+, CD8+, or CD8+CD57+ T cells (not recorded which) from PBMCs. The receptor's source is a human donor in good health. The chain employs TRBV19 and TRBJ2-3; D not certain. CDR3 protein: CASSSQEMDTQYF. The CDR3 DNA sequence: TGTGCCAGTAGTTCCCAGGAGATGGATACGCAGTATTTT.